This T cell receptor (beta chain) was recorded in a study of blood T cell repertoires in COVID-19. At the level of the study: COVID-19 samples from acute and convalescent phases originated in the United States, Italy and Spain.

The sample holds a few counts of this clone. One junction end does not reproduce the germline sequence, and a read error may be involved. Germline V lookup: CDR1 MNHNS, CDR2 SASEGT. The CDR3 extends over 14 amino acids. This table comes from immunoSEQ multiplex PCR, and its TCRdb copy is limited to in-frame clones, with some not included. The sample has 60,000 to 65,000 clones, approximately 77% seen once; the top ten hold roughly 4.9%. The origin of this receptor is a woman aged 65 to 85 with COVID-19, enrolled during active disease. The chain links TRBV6-1 to TRBJ1-1; weak D call: TRBD1 (6 bases). Sequenced sample: peripheral blood. The CDR3 region has the DNA TGTGCCAGCAGGGAAGGACAGTTGAACACTGAAGCTTTCTTT. It is translated as CASREGQLNTEAFF.